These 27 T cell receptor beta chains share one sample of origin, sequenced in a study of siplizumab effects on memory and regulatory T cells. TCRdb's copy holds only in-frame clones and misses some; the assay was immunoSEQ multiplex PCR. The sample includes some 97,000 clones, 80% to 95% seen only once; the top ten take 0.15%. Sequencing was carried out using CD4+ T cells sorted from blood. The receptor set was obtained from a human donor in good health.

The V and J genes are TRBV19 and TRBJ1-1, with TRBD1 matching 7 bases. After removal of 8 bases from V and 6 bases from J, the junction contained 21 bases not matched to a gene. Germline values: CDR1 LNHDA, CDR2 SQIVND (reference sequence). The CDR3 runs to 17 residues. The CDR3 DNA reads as TGTGCCAGTCAGCCGATAAGGTCCCAGACAGGGAAGGCTGAAGCTTTCTTT. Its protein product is CASQPIRSQTGKAEAFF.

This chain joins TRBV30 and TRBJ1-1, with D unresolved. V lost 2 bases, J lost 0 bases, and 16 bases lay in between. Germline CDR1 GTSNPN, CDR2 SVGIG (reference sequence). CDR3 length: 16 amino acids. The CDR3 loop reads CAWSNWRKAMNTEAFF. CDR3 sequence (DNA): TGTGCCTGGAGTAATTGGCGAAAGGCCATGAACACTGAAGCTTTCTTT.

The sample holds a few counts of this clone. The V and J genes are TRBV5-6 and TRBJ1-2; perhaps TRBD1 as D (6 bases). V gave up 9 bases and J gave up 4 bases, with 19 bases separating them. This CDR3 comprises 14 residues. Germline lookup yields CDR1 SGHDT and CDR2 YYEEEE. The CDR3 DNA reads TGTGCCACCAGTGTGGGGGGGGACACCTATGGCTACACCTTC. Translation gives CATSVGGDTYGYTF.

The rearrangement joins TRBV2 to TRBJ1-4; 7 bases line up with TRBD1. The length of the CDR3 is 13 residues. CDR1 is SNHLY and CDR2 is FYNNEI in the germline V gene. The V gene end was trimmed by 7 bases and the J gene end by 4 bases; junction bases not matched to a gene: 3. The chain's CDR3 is CASIGQVNEKLFF. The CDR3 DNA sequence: TGTGCCAGCATCGGACAGGTTAATGAAAAACTGTTTTTT.

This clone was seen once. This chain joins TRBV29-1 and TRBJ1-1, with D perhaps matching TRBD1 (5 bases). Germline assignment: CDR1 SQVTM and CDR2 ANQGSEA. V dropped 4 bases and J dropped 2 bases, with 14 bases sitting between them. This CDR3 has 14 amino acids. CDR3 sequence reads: CSVGRGQNNTEAFF. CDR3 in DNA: TGCAGCGTTGGAAGGGGTCAGAATAACACTGAAGCTTTCTTT.

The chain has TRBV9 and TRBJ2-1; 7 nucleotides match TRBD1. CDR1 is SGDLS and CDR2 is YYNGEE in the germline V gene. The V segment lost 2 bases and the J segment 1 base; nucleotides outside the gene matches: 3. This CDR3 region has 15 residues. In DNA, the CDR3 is TGTGCCAGCAGCGTTACGGGACAGTCCTACAATGAGCAGTTCTTC. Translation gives CASSVTGQSYNEQFF.

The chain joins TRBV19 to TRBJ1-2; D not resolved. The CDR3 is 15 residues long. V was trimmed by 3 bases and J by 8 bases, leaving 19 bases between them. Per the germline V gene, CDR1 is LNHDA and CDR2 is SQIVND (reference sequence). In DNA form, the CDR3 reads TGTGCCAGTAGTATCGAGAGGCAGTCCCTCAGAGGCTACACCTTC. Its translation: CASSIERQSLRGYTF.

CDR3 coding DNA: TGTGCCAGCAGCTTGAGTGGGCCTGGGGCCAACGTCCTGACTTTC. Protein: CASSLSGPGANVLTF. The chain combines TRBV6-5 with TRBJ2-6, with D unclear. The germline gives CDR1 MNHEY, CDR2 SVGAGI. CDR3 length equals 15 residues. V was trimmed by 6 bases and J by 2 bases, leaving 11 bases between them.

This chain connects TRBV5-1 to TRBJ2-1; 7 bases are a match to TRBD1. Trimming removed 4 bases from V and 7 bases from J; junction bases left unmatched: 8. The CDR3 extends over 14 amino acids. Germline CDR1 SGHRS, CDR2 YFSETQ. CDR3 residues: CASSRQQGLNEQFF. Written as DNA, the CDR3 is TGCGCCAGCAGCAGACAACAGGGGTTGAATGAGCAGTTCTTC.

The CDR3 region has the DNA TGCGCCAGCAGCTCTCCCCGGGGCACCGGGGAGCTGTTTTTT. Encoded protein: CASSSPRGTGELFF. The chain recombines TRBV5-1 with TRBJ2-2; D is perhaps TRBD2 (5 bases). CDR1 and CDR2 (germline): SGHRS, YFSETQ. The CDR3 runs to 14 residues. Trimming shortened V by 3 bases and J by 4 bases, and 10 bases separated the two germline ends.

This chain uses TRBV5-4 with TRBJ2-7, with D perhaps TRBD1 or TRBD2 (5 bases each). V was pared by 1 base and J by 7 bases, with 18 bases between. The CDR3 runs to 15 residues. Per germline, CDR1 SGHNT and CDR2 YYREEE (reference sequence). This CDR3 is CASSLNSLSWGEQYF. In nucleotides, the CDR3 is TGTGCCAGCAGCTTGAACAGCCTCTCCTGGGGGGAGCAGTACTTC. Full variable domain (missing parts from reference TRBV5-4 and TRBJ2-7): ETGVTQSPTHLIKTRGQQVTLRCSSQSGHNTVSWYQQALGQGPQFIFQYYREEENGRGNFPPRFSGLQFPNYSSELNVNALELDDSALYLCASSLNSLSWGEQYFGPGTRLTVT.

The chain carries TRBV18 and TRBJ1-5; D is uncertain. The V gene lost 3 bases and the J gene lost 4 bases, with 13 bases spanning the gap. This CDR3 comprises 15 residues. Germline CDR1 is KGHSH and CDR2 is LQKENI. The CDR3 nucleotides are TGTGCCAGCTCACCCGGCGGGTTGGATAATCAGCCCCAGCATTTT. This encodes CASSPGGLDNQPQHF.

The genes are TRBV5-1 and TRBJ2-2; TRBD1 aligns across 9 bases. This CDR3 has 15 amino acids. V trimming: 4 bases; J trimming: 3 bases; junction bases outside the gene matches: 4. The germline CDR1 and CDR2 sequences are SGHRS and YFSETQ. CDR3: CASSPGTGYTGELFF. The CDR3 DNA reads TGCGCCAGCAGCCCCGGGACAGGGTACACCGGGGAGCTGTTTTTT.

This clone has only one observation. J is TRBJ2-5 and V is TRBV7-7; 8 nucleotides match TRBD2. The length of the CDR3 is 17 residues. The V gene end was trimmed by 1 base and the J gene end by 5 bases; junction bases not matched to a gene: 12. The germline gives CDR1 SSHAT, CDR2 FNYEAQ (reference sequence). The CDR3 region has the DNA TGTGCCAGCAGCTTAGGAGTTATAGCGGGGTCGGAGGAGACCCAGTACTTC. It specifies CASSLGVIAGSEETQYF.

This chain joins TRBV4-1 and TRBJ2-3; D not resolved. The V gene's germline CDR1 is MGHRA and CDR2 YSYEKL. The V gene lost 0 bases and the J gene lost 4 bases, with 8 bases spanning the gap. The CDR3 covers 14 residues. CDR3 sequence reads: CASSQEAPADTQYF. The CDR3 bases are TGCGCCAGCAGCCAAGAGGCACCGGCAGATACGCAGTATTTT.

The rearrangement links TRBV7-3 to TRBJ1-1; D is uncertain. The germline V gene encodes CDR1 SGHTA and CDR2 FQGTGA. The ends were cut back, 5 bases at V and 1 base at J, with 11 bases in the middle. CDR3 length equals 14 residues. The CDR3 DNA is TGTGCCAGCAGCCTCGACGGCCCGAACACTGAAGCTTTCTTT. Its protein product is CASSLDGPNTEAFF. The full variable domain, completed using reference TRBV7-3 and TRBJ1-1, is GAGVSQTPSNKVTEKGKYVELRCDPISGHTALYWYRQSLGQGPEFLIYFQGTGAADDSGLPNDRFFAVRPEGSVSTLKIQRTERGDSAVYLCASSLDGPNTEAFFGQGTRLTVV.

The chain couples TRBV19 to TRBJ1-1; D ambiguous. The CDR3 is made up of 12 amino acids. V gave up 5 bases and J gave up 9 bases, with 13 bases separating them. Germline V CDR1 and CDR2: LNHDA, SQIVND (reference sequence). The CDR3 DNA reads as TGTGCCAGTAGTCCCCGGGCCCCTAAAGCTTTCTTT. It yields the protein CASSPRAPKAFF. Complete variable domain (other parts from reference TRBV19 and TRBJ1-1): DGGITQSPKYLFRKEGQNVTLSCEQNLNHDAMYWYRQDPGQGLRLIYYSQIVNDFQKGDIAEGYSVSREKKESFPLTVTSAQKNPTAFYLCASSPRAPKAFFGQGTRLTVV.

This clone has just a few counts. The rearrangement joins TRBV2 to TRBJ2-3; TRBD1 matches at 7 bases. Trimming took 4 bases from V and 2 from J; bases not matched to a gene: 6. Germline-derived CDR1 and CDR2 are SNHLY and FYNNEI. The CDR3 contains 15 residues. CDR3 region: CASSGGTASTDTQYF. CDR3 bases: TGTGCCAGCAGTGGAGGGACAGCGTCCACAGATACGCAGTATTTT.

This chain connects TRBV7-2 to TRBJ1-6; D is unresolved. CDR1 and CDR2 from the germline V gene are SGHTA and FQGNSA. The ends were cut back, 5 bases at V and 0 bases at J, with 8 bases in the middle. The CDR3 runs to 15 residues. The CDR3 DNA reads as TGTGCCAGCAGCCGCACCAGCTCCTATAATTCACCCCTCCACTTT. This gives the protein CASSRTSSYNSPLHF. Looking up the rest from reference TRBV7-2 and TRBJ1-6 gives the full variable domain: GAGVSQSPSNKVTEKGKDVELRCDPISGHTALYWYRQSLGQGLEFLIYFQGNSAPDKSGLPSDRFSAERTGGSVSTLTIQRTQQEDSAVYLCASSRTSSYNSPLHFGNGTRLTVT.

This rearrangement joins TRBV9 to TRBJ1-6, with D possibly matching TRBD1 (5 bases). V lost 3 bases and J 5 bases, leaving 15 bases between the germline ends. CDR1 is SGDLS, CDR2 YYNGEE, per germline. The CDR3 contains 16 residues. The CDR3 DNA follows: TGTGCCAGCAGCGGCGCCCCCGGGACGGATAATTCACCCCTCCACTTT. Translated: CASSGAPGTDNSPLHF.

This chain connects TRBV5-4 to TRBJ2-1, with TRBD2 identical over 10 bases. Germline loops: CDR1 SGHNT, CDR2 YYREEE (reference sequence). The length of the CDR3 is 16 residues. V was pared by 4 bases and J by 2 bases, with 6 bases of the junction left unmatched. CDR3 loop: CASSASLAGAYNEQFF. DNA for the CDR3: TGTGCCAGCAGCGCCAGTCTAGCGGGGGCCTACAATGAGCAGTTCTTC.

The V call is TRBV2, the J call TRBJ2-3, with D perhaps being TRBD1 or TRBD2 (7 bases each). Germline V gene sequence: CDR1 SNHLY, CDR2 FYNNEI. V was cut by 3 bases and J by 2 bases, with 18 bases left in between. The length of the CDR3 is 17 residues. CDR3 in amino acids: CASSDLGEGAYTDTQYF. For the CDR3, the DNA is TGTGCCAGCAGTGATCTGGGGGAGGGGGCCTACACAGATACGCAGTATTTT.

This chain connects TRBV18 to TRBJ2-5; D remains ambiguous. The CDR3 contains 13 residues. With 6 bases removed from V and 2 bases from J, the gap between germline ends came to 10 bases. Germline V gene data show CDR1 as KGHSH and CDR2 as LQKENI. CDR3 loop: CASSKGIQETQYF. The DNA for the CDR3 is TGTGCCAGCTCGAAAGGGATACAAGAGACCCAGTACTTC.

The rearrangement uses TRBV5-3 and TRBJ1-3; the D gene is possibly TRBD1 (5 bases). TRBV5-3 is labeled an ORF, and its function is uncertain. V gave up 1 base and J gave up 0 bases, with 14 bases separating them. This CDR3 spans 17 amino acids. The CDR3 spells CARSLSGQGSSGNTIYF. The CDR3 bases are TGTGCCAGAAGCTTGAGTGGTCAGGGAAGCTCTGGAAACACCATATATTTT.

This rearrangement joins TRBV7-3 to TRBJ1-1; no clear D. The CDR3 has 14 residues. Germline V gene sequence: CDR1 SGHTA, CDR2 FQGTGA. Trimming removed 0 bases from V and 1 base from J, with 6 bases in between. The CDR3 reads CASSLTAANTEAFF. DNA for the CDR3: TGTGCCAGCAGCTTAACAGCCGCGAACACTGAAGCTTTCTTT.

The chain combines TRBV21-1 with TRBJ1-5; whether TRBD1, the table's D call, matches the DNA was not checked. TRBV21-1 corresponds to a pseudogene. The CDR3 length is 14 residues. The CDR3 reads CASRDRDSNQPQHF. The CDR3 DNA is TGTGCCAGCAGGGACAGAGATAGCAATCAGCCCCAGCATTTT.

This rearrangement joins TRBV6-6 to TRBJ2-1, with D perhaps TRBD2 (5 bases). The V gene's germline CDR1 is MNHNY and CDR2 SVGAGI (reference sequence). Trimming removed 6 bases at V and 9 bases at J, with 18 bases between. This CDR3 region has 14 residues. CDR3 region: CASRQAASGGEQFF. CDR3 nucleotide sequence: TGTGCCAGCAGACAAGCGGCCTCGGGTGGTGAGCAGTTCTTC.